This T cell receptor beta chain was captured by sequencing in a study of T-cell reconstitution after alpha-beta-depleted transplantation in children. Overall study results and limits: In patients about two months after transplant, alpha-beta T cells reportedly arose from several hundred expanded graft clones. T-cell numbers and diversity one year post-transplant derived largely from freshly generated T cells.

Looked up from germline, CDR1 is SQVTM and CDR2 is ANQGSEA. The CDR3 totals 14 residues. V shed 0 bases and J shed 2 bases, with 11 bases lying between them. With respect to this clonotype: Antigen: not known.

Unique molecular identifiers were incorporated when the TCRbeta library was constructed. MiXCR, applied by TCRdb to the PCR reads, yields one record per CDR3 protein. The table lists fewer than 700,000 distinct CDR3 sequences, about an eighth of them singletons. The chain links TRBV29-1 to TRBJ2-7, with a possible D match to TRBD1 (5 bases). The source is a male patient younger than 18 who had a stem cell transplant for acute myeloid leukemia, so the T cells may come from the graft donor. Source: PBMCs, mostly from graft donor cells, taken 360 days after TCRalphabeta/CD19-depleted stem cell transplant. DNA for the CDR3: TGCAGCGTTGAAGATTGGCCAGGGACCTACGAGCAGTACTTC. This encodes CSVEDWPGTYEQYF.